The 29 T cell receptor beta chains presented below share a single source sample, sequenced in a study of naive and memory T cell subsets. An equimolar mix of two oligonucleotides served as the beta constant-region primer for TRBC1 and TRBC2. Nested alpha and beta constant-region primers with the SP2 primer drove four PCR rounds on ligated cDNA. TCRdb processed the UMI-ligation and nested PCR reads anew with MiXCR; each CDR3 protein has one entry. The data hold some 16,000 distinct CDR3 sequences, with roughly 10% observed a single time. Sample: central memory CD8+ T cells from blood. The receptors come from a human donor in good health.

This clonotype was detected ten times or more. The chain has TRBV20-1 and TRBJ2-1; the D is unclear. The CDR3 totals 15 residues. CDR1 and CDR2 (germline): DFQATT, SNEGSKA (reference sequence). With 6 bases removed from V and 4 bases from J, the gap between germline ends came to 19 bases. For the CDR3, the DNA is TGCAGTGCCCGATCTAGGAGCGAGTTTTACAATGAGCAGTTCTTC. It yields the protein CSARSRSEFYNEQFF.

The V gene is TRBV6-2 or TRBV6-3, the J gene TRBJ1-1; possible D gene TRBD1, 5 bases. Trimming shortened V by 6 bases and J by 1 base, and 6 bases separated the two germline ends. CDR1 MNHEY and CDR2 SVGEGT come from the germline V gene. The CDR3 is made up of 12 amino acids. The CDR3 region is CASRTGNTEAFF. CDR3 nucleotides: TGTGCCAGCAGAACAGGGAACACTGAAGCTTTCTTT.

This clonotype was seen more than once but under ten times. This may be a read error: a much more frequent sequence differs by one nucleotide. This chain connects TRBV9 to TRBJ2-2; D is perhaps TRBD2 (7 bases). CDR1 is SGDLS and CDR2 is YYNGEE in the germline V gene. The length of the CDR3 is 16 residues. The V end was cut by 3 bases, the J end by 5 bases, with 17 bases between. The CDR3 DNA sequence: TGTGCCAGCAGCGCGGGGGGCGGGGGACGTACCGGGGAGCTGTTTTTT. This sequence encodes CASSAGGGGRTGELFF.

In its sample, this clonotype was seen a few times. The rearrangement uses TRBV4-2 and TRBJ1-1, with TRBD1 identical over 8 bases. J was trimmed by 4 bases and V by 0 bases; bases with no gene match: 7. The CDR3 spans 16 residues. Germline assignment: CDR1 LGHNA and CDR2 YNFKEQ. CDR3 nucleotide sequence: TGTGCCAGCAGCCAAGATCAAGGGACAGGTAGCACTGAAGCTTTCTTT. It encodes CASSQDQGTGSTEAFF.

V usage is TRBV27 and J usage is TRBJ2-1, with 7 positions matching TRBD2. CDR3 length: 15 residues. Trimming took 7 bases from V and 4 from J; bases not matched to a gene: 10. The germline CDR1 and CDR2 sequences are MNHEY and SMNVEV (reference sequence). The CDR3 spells CASNLGASGYNEQFF. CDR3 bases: TGTGCCAGCAACCTAGGGGCTAGCGGATACAATGAGCAGTTCTTC.

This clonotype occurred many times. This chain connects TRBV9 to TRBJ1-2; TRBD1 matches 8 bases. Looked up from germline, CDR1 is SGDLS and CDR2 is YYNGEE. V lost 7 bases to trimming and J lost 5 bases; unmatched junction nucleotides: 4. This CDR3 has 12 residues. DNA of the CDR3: TGTGCCAGCTCAACAGGGGGATATGGCTACACCTTC. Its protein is CASSTGGYGYTF.

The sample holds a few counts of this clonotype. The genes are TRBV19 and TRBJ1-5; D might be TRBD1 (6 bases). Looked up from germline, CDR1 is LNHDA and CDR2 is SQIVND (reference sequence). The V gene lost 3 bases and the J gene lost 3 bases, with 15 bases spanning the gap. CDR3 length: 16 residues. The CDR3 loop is CASSISEGGYNQPQHF. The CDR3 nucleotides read TGTGCCAGTAGTATTTCTGAAGGGGGGTACAATCAGCCCCAGCATTTT.

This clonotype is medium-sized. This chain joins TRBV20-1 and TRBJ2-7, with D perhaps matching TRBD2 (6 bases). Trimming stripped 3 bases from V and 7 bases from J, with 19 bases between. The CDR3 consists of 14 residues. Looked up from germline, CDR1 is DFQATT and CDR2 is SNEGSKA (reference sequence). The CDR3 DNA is TGCAGTGCTAGTAAACCACGTGGGGGGACTGAGCAGTACTTC. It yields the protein CSASKPRGGTEQYF.

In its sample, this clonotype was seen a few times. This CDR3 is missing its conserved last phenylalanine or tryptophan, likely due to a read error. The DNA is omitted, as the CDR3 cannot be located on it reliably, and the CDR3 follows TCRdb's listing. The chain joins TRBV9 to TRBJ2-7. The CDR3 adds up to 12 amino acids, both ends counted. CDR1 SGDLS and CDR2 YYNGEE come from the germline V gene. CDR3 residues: CASSVLGWRLQD.

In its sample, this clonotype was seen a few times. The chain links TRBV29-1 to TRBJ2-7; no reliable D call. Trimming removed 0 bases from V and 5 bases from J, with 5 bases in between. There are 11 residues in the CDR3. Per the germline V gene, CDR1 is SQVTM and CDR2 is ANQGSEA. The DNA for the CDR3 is TGCAGCGTTGAAGAAGGCAACGAGCAGTACTTC. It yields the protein CSVEEGNEQYF.

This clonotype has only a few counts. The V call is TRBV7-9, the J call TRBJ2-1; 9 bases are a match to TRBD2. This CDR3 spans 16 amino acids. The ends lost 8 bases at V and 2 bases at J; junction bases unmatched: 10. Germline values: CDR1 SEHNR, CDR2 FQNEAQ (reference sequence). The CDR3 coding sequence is TGTGCCAGCGGGCCATCTCTAGCGGGGACCTACAATGAGCAGTTCTTC. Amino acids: CASGPSLAGTYNEQFF.

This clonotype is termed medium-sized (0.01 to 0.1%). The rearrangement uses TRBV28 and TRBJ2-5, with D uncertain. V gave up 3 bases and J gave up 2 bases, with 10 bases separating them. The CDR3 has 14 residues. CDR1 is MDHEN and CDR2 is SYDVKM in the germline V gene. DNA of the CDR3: TGTGCCAGCAGTTTTAGAAGGGATCAAGAGACCCAGTACTTC. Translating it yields CASSFRRDQETQYF.

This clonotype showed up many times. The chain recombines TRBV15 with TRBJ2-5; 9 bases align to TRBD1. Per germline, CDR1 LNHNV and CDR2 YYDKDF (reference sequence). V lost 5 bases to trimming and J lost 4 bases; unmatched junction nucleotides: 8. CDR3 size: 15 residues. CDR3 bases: TGTGCCACCAGCGGGGGACAGGGTTGGGGAGAGACCCAGTACTTC. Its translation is CATSGGQGWGETQYF.

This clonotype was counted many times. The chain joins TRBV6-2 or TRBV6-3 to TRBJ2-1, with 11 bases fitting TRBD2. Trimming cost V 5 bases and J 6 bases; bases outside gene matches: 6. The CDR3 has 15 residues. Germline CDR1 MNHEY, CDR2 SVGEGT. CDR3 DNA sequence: TGTGCCAGCAGTCGCGGAACTAGCGGGGGCAATGAGCAGTTCTTC. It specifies CASSRGTSGGNEQFF.

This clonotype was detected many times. The CDR3 is CASSKPRTKGGYEQYF. The CDR3 nucleotides are TGTGCCAGCAGCAAACCTCGGACAAAAGGCGGCTACGAGCAGTACTTC. The V gene is TRBV21-1, the J gene TRBJ2-7; no check of the table's D call, TRBD1, against the DNA was made. TRBV21-1 is given as a pseudogene. The CDR3 contains 16 residues.

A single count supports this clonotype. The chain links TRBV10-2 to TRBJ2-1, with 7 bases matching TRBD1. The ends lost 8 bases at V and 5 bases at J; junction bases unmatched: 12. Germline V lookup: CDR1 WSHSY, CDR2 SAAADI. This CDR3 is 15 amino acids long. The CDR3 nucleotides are TGCGCCAGCGGCGAAGACAGGGCGGGTGACAATGAGCAGTTCTTC. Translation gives CASGEDRAGDNEQFF.

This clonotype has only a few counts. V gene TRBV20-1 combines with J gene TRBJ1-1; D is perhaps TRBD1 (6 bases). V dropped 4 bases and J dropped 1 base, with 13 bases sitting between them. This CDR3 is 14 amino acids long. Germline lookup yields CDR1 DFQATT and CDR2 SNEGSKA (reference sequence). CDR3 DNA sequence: TGCAGTGCTACCCCTCCGGACAGGAACACTGAAGCTTTCTTT. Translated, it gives CSATPPDRNTEAFF.

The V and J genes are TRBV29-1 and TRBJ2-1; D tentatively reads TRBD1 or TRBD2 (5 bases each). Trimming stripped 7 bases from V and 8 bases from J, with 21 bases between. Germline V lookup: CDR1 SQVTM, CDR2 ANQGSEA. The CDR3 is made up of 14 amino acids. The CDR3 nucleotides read TGCAGCGCCCGCCCGGGACGTCCTTGGGATGAGCAGTTCTTC. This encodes CSARPGRPWDEQFF.

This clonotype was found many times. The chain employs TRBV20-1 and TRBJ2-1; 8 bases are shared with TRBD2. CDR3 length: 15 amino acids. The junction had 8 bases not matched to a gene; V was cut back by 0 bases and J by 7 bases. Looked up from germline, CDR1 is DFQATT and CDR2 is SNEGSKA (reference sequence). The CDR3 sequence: CSARDIGTSTNEQFF. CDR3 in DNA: TGCAGTGCTAGAGATATCGGGACTAGTACAAATGAGCAGTTCTTC.

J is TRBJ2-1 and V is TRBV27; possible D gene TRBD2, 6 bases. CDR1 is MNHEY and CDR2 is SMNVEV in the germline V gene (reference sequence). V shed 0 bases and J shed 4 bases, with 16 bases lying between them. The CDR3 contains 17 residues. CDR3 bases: TGTGCCAGCAGTTTATCGAGCCTCGGAGGGATGTACAATGAGCAGTTCTTC. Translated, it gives CASSLSSLGGMYNEQFF.

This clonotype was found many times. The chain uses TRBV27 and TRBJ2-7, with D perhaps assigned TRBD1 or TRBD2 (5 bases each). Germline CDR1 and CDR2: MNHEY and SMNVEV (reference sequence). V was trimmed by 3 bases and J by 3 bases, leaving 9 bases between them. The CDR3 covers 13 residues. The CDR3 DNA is TGTGCCAGCAGTTTCGGGGACGGCTACGAGCAGTACTTC. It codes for CASSFGDGYEQYF.

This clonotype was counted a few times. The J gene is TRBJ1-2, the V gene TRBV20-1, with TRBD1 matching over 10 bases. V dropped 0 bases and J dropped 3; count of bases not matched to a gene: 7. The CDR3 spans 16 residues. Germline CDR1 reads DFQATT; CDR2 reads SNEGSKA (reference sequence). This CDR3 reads CSARDRDRGSYYGYTF. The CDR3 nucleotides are TGCAGTGCTAGAGATAGGGACAGGGGATCGTACTATGGCTACACCTTC.

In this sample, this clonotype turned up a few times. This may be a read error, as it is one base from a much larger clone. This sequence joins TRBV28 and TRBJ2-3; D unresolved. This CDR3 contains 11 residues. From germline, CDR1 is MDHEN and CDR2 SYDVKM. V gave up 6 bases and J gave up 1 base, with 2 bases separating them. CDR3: CASSCTDTQYF. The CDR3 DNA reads TGTGCCAGCAGCTGCACAGATACGCAGTATTTT.

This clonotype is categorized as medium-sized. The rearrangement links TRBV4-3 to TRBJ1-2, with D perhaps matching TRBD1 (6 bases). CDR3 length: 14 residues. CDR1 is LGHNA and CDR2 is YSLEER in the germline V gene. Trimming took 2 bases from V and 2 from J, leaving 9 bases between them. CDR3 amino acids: CASSQTGLNYGYTF. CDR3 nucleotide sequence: TGCGCCAGCAGCCAAACAGGGCTGAACTATGGCTACACCTTC.

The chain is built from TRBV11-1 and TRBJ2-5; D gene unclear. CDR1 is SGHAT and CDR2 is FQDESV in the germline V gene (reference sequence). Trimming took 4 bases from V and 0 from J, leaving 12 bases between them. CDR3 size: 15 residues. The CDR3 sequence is CASSYTLEDQETQYF. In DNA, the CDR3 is TGTGCCAGCAGCTATACTCTAGAAGACCAAGAGACCCAGTACTTC.

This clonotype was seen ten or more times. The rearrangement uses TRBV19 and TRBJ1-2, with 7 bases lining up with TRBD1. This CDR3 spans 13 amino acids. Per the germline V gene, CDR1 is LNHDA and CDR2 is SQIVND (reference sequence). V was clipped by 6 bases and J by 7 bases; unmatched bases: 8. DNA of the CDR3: TGTGCCAGTAGCCGTGGACAGGCGAGTGGCTACACCTTC. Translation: CASSRGQASGYTF.

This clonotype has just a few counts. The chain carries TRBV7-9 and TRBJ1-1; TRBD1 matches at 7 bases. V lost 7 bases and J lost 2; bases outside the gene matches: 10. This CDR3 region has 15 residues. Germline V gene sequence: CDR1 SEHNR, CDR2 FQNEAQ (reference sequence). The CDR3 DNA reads TGTGCCAGCACCCTGGGGCAGGGGGGCAACACTGAAGCTTTCTTT. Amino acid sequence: CASTLGQGGNTEAFF. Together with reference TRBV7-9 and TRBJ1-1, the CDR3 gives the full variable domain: DTGVSQNPRHKITKRGQNVTFRCDPISEHNRLYWYRQTLGQGPEFLTYFQNEAQLEKSRLLSDRFSAERPKGSFSTLEIQRTEQGDSAMYLCASTLGQGGNTEAFFGQGTRLTVV.

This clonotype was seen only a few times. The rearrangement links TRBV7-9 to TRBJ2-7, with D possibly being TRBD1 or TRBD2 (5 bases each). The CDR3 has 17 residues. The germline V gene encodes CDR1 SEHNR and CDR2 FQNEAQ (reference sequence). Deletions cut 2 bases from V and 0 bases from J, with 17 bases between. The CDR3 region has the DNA TGTGCCAGCAGCTTATTTCCGGGACCGAGGAGCTCCTACGAGCAGTACTTC. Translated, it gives CASSLFPGPRSSYEQYF.

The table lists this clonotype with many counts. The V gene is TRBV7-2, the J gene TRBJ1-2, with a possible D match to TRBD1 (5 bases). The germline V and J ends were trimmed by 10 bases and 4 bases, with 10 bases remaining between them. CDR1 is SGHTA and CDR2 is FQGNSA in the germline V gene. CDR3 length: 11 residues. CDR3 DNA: TGTGCCAACGGGGGTACCTATGGCTACACCTTC. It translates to CANGGTYGYTF. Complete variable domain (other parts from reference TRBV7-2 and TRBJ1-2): GAGVSQSPSNKVTEKGKDVELRCDPISGHTALYWYRQSLGQGLEFLIYFQGNSAPDKSGLPSDRFSAERTGGSVSTLTIQRTQQEDSAVYLCANGGTYGYTFGSGTRLTVV.